This TCR beta chain is from a study of T-cell memory formation after mild COVID-19. Study background: TCR clusters were largely donor specific.

The TCR alpha and TCR beta cDNA libraries, bearing sample barcodes and UMIs, were generated by 5'RACE using constant-segment primers. One entry per CDR3 protein, called by TCRdb with MiXCR from the 5' RACE reads. The sample has about 180,000 distinct CDR3 sequences, less than 20% seen once. This CDR3 is 15 amino acids long. V was cut by 3 bases and J by 5 bases, with 15 bases left in between. Germline V gene sequence: CDR1 PRHDT, CDR2 FYEKMQ (reference sequence). Study-wide results and limits: CD4+ clones that contracted lay mainly in CM and EM; CD8+ ones lay in EMRA. Researchers could not confirm that second-wave clones peaking on day 37 targeted SARS-CoV-2.

Of note for this clonotype: Its antigen is unknown.

The V call is TRBV13, the J call TRBJ2-3; D possibly matches TRBD1 or TRBD2 (5 bases each). Sequencing was performed on PBMCs or a T cell subset sorted from them (not recorded which). The TCR originated in a young man who had mild COVID-19 (a few samples of this study predate the infection). Cell type and time point are not known. CDR3 in DNA: TGTGCCAGCAGCTTGTATCTAGGGACGTTAGATACGCAGTATTTT. It translates to CASSLYLGTLDTQYF.